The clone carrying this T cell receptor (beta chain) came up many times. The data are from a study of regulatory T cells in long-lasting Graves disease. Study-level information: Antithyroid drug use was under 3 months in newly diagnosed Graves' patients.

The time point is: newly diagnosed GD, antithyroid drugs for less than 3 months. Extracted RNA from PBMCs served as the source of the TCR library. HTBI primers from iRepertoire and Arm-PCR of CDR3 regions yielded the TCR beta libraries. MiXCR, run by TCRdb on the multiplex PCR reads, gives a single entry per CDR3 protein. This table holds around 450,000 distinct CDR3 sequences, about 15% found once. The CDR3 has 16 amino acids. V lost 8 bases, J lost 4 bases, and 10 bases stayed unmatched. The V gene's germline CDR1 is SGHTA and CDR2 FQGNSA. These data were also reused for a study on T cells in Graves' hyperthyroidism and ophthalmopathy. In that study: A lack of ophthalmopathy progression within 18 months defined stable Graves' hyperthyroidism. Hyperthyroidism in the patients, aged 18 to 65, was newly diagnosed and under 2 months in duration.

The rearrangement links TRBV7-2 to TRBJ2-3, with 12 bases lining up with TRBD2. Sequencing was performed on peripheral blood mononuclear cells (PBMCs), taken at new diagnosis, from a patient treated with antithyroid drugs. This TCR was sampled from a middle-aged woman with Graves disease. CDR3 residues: CASERLAGVDADTQYF. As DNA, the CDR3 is TGTGCCAGCGAGAGACTAGCGGGAGTAGACGCAGATACGCAGTATTTT.